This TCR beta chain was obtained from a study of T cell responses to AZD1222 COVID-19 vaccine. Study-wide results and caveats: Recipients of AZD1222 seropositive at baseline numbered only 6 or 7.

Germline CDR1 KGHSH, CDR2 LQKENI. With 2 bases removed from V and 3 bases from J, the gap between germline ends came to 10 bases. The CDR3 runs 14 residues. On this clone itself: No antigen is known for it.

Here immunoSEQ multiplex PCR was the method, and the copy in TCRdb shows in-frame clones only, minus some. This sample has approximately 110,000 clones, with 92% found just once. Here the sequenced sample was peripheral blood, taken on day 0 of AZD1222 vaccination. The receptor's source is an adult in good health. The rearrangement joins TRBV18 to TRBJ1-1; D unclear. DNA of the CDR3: TGTGCCAGCTCACCAAACCACCGGGACACTGAAGCTTTCTTT. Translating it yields CASSPNHRDTEAFF. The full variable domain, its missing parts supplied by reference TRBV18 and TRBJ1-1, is NAGVMQNPRHLVRRRGQEARLRCSPMKGHSHVYWYRQLPEEGLKFMVYLQKENIIDESGMPKERFSAEFPKEGPSILRIQQVVRGDSAAYFCASSPNHRDTEAFFGQGTRLTVV.